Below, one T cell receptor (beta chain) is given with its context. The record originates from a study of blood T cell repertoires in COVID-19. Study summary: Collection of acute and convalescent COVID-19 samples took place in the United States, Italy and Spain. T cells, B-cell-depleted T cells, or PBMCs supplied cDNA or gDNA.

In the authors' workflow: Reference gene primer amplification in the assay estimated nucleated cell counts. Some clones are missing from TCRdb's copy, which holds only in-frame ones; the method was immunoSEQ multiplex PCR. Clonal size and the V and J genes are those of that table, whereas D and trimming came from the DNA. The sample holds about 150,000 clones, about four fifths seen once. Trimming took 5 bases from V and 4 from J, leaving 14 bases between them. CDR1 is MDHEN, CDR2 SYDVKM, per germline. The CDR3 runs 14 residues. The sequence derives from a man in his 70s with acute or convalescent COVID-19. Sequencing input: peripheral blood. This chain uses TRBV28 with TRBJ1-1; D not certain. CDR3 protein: CASSDLRSGTEAFF. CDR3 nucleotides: TGTGCCAGCAGTGACCTTCGTTCAGGCACTGAAGCTTTCTTT.